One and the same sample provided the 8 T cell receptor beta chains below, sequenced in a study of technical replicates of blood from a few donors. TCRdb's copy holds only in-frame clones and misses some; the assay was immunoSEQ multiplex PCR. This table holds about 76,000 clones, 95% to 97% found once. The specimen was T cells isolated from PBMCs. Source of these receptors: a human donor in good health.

The CDR3 loop is CASSLEQGGTDTQYF. DNA for the CDR3: TGCGCCAGCAGCTTGGAACAGGGGGGCACAGATACGCAGTATTTT. This chain uses TRBV5-1 with TRBJ2-3; 8 nucleotides align to TRBD1. This CDR3 region has 15 residues. Germline CDR1 reads SGHRS; CDR2 reads YFSETQ. V shed 0 bases and J 1 base; nucleotides not matched to a gene: 1.

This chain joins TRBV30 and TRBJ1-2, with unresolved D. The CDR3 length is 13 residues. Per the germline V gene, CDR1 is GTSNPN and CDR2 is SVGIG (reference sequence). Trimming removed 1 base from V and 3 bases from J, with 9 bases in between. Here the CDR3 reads CAWSDLLDYGYTF. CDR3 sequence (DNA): TGTGCCTGGAGTGACCTACTGGACTATGGCTACACCTTC.

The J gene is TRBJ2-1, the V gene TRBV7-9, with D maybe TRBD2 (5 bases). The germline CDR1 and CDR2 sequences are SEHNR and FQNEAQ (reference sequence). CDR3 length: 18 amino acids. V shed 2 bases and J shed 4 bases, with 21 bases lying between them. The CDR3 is CASSLSLSVGVIYNEQFF. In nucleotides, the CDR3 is TGTGCCAGCAGCTTATCGCTTTCGGTGGGAGTGATATACAATGAGCAGTTCTTC.

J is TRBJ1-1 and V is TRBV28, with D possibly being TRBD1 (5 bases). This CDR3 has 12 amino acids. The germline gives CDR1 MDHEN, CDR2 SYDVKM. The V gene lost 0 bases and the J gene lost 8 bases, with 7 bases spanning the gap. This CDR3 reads CASSLWGGEAFF. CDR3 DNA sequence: TGTGCCAGCAGTTTATGGGGGGGAGAAGCTTTCTTT.

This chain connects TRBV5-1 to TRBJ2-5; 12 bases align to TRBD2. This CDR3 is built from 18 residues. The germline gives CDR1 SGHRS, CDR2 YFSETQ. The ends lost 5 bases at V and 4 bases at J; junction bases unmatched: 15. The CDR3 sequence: CASSFGSSGRGGGETQYF. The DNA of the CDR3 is TGCGCCAGCAGTTTTGGGTCTAGCGGGAGGGGAGGTGGAGAGACCCAGTACTTC.

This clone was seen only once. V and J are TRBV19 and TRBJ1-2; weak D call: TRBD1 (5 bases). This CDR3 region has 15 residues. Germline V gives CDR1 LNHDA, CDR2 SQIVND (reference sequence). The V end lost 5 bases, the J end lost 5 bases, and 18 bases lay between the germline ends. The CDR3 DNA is TGTGCCAGTAGTCCCCGGGGGGGGGACGGGTATGGCTACACCTTC. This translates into CASSPRGGDGYGYTF.

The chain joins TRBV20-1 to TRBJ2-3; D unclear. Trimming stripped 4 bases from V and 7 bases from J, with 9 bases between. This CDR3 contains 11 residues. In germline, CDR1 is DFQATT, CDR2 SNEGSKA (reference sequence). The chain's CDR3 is CSANPQNTQYF. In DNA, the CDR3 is TGCAGTGCTAACCCACAAAATACGCAGTATTTT.

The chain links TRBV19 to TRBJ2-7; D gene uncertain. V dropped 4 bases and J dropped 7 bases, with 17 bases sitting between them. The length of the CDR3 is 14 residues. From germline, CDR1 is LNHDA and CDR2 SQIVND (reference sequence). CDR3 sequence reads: CASSTYGSSREQYF. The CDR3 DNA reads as TGTGCCAGTAGTACCTACGGCTCGTCGAGGGAGCAGTACTTC.